This TCR beta chain came from a study of cytomegalovirus exposure and HLA in healthy donors. V shed 7 bases and J shed 2 bases, with 16 bases lying between them. The germline CDR1 and CDR2 sequences are SEHNR and FQNEAQ (reference sequence). CDR3 length: 15 residues. The sample holds one count of this clone. Use of 60 Vbeta and 13 Jbeta primers characterized the PCR. The table came from immunoSEQ multiplex PCR; TCRdb's copy has only in-frame clones and leaves some out. The data show 150,000 to 200,000 clones, with about 80% seen just once and about 3.5% held by the top ten. This chain links TRBV7-9 with TRBJ2-3; maybe TRBD1 (6 bases). The clonotype originates from a man aged 35 to 55 in good health and CMV-seropositive. Sequencing input: PBMCs. CDR3 protein: CASTRTGIYTDTQYF. The CDR3 nucleotides are TGTGCCAGCACCCGAACAGGGATTTACACAGATACGCAGTATTTT.